The 22 T cell receptor beta chains below all came from one sample that was sequenced in a study of identical twins. TCRdb passed the 5' RACE reads through MiXCR, listing each CDR3 protein once. Of fewer than 800,000 distinct CDR3 sequences listed, just over 7% are singletons. The same data also contributed to another study, on yellow fever vaccine responses in identical twins.

The specimen was PBMCs. All receptors derive from a woman aged 18-30 years in good health.

The genes are TRBV5-1 and TRBJ2-3, with 7 bases identical to TRBD2. J was trimmed by 2 bases and V by 4 bases; bases with no gene match: 4. The CDR3 spans 14 residues. From germline, CDR1 is SGHRS and CDR2 YFSETQ. The CDR3 DNA is TGCGCCAGCAGCATTAGCGGGTTCACAGATACGCAGTATTTT. It is translated as CASSISGFTDTQYF.

The chain has TRBV11-2 and TRBJ2-4, with D unresolved. This CDR3 spans 12 amino acids. In germline, CDR1 is SGHAT, CDR2 FQNNGV. V was pared by 1 base and J by 8 bases, with 6 bases between. For the CDR3, the DNA is TGTGCCAGCAGCTTAGGGGGTTACATTCAGTACTTC. This encodes CASSLGGYIQYF. The complete variable domain, with remaining parts taken from reference TRBV11-2 and TRBJ2-4, reads EAGVAQSPRYKIIEKRQSVAFWCNPISGHATLYWYQQILGQGPKLLIQFQNNGVVDDSQLPKDRFSAERLKGVDSTLKIQPAKLEDSAVYLCASSLGGYIQYFGAGTRLSVL.

V is TRBV5-1 and J is TRBJ2-5, with unresolved D. The germline V gene encodes CDR1 SGHRS and CDR2 YFSETQ. CDR3 length equals 14 residues. The V end lost 0 bases, the J end lost 2 bases, and 8 bases lay between the germline ends. CDR3 residues: CASSLVDQQETQYF. DNA for the CDR3: TGCGCCAGCAGCTTGGTGGATCAGCAAGAGACCCAGTACTTC.

This clonotype has at least ten counts. The chain links TRBV24-1 to TRBJ1-1; D is undetermined. Germline CDR1 and CDR2: KGHDR and SFDVKD. This CDR3 is built from 18 residues. V was cut by 5 bases and J by 3 bases, with 24 bases left in between. The DNA of the CDR3 is TGTGCCACCAGTGGGTTTGGGTTCGGGAAAGACTGGTACACTGAAGCTTTCTTT. The encoded protein is CATSGFGFGKDWYTEAFF.

The chain couples TRBV9 to TRBJ2-1, with no clear D. Trimming removed 0 bases from V and 8 bases from J, with 12 bases in between. The length of the CDR3 is 14 residues. CDR1 and CDR2 (germline): SGDLS, YYNGEE. In nucleotides, the CDR3 is TGTGCCAGCAGCGTAGGAGAGTCTGTCCATGAGCAGTTCTTC. Translation: CASSVGESVHEQFF. The full variable domain, in which reference TRBV9 and TRBJ2-1 provide the parts outside the CDR3, is DSGVTQTPKHLITATGQRVTLRCSPRSGDLSVYWYQQSLDQGLQFLIQYYNGEERAKGNILERFSAQQFPDLHSELNLSSLELGDSALYFCASSVGESVHEQFFGPGTRLTVL.

This clonotype was counted ten times or more. The chain joins TRBV5-1 to TRBJ1-2; no definite D call. Between the trimmed V and J ends, which lost 0 bases and 8 bases, there was a span of 20 bases. The length of the CDR3 is 16 residues. CDR1 SGHRS and CDR2 YFSETQ come from the germline V gene. The DNA for the CDR3 is TGCGCCAGCAGCTTGGCTATGTCCTTCCCAGGAGACGGCTACACCTTC. Translation gives CASSLAMSFPGDGYTF.

This clonotype occurred many times. The chain couples TRBV29-1 to TRBJ2-1; no reliable D call. The V gene lost 5 bases and the J gene lost 4 bases, with 9 bases spanning the gap. This CDR3 has 12 residues. Germline V gives CDR1 SQVTM, CDR2 ANQGSEA. The DNA for the CDR3 is TGCAGCGTTAGCGTGGGGTACAATGAGCAGTTCTTC. Amino acids: CSVSVGYNEQFF.

This clonotype was picked up a small number of times. This chain uses TRBV24-1 with TRBJ2-6, with D uncertain. Germline CDR1 KGHDR, CDR2 SFDVKD. The CDR3 runs to 16 residues. The V gene lost 4 bases and the J gene lost 2 bases, with 11 bases spanning the gap. CDR3 nucleotide sequence: TGTGCCACCAGTGAACCGGGCCCAACTGGGGCCAACGTCCTGACTTTC. Its protein is CATSEPGPTGANVLTF.

The chain combines TRBV20-1 with TRBJ2-3; possible D gene TRBD2, 5 bases. Germline CDR1 and CDR2: DFQATT and SNEGSKA (reference sequence). The CDR3 length is 13 residues. V lost 3 bases and J lost 4, with 11 bases in between. The CDR3 bases are TGCAGTGCTAGTTTGCGGGTTGCAGATACGCAGTATTTT. This codes for CSASLRVADTQYF.

The chain carries TRBV9 and TRBJ2-2; no clear D. Germline lookup yields CDR1 SGDLS and CDR2 YYNGEE. This CDR3 comprises 15 residues. V shed 2 bases and J shed 1 base, with 9 bases lying between them. The CDR3 sequence is CASSVSPENTGELFF. As DNA, the CDR3 is TGTGCCAGCAGCGTGAGTCCAGAGAACACCGGGGAGCTGTTTTTT. The entire variable domain, with the rest obtained from reference TRBV9 and TRBJ2-2, is as follows: DSGVTQTPKHLITATGQRVTLRCSPRSGDLSVYWYQQSLDQGLQFLIQYYNGEERAKGNILERFSAQQFPDLHSELNLSSLELGDSALYFCASSVSPENTGELFFGEGSRLTVL.

The genes are TRBV3-1 and TRBJ2-6; D not certain. V lost 5 bases and J lost 0, with 14 bases in between. The CDR3 has 17 residues. CDR1 is LGHDT and CDR2 is YNNKEL in the germline V gene (reference sequence). The CDR3 nucleotides read TGTGCCAGCAGCTCCGTCCGCACAAGCTCTGGGGCCAACGTCCTGACTTTC. It yields the protein CASSSVRTSSGANVLTF.

This clonotype was found a few times. V is TRBV11-2 and J is TRBJ2-3; 9 nucleotides line up with TRBD2. Germline V gene data show CDR1 as SGHAT and CDR2 as FQNNGV. The trim removed 0 bases at V and 0 bases at J, leaving 4 bases unmatched. There are 17 residues in the CDR3. The CDR3 DNA is TGTGCCAGCAGCTTAGAACCTCTAGCGGGGAGCACAGATACGCAGTATTTT. This translates into CASSLEPLAGSTDTQYF. Full variable domain (rest looked up from reference TRBV11-2 and TRBJ2-3): EAGVAQSPRYKIIEKRQSVAFWCNPISGHATLYWYQQILGQGPKLLIQFQNNGVVDDSQLPKDRFSAERLKGVDSTLKIQPAKLEDSAVYLCASSLEPLAGSTDTQYFGPGTRLTVL.

There are many counts of this clonotype. V is TRBV12-3 or TRBV12-4 and J is TRBJ2-5; 9 bases fit TRBD2. This CDR3 is 15 amino acids long. V was pared by 2 bases and J by 4 bases, with 5 bases of the junction left unmatched. CDR3 nucleotides: TGTGCCAGCAGTTTATCTAGCGGGGATGGAGAGACCCAGTACTTC. Its protein product is CASSLSSGDGETQYF.

This clonotype was observed a handful of times. V is TRBV4-1 and J is TRBJ2-5; unclear D gene. The CDR3 is made up of 13 amino acids. Germline CDR1 reads MGHRA; CDR2 reads YSYEKL. Trimming pared 4 bases from V and 5 bases from J, leaving 11 bases between. Written as DNA, the CDR3 is TGCGCCAGCAGCCTCCTACGTTCTGAGACCCAGTACTTC. Translation gives CASSLLRSETQYF.

The table lists this clonotype with many counts. The V gene is TRBV6-6, the J gene TRBJ1-6; D remains unclear. Deletions cut 0 bases from V and 15 bases from J, with 12 bases between. CDR1 and CDR2 from the germline V gene are MNHNY and SVGAGI (reference sequence). The CDR3 is 13 amino acids. CDR3 DNA sequence: TGTGCCAGCAGTTACTCGGACGGATCAGACCTCCACTTT. This codes for CASSYSDGSDLHF.

In this sample, this clonotype turned up a few times. The genes are TRBV7-9 and TRBJ2-7; D possibly uses TRBD1 or TRBD2 (5 bases each). V gave up 5 bases and J gave up 7 bases, with 15 bases separating them. This CDR3 comprises 13 residues. From germline, CDR1 is SEHNR and CDR2 FQNEAQ (reference sequence). The CDR3 DNA reads as TGTGCCAGCAGCGGGACCGCGCTGGGAGAGCAGTACGTC. Its protein product is CASSGTALGEQYV.

This clonotype was recorded a few times. The J gene is TRBJ1-6, the V gene TRBV2; D is ambiguous. Deletions cut 7 bases from V and 5 bases from J, with 9 bases between. CDR3 length equals 13 residues. Germline-derived CDR1 and CDR2 are SNHLY and FYNNEI. CDR3 in DNA: TGTGCCAGCAACTGGAGGGATAATTCACCCCTCCACTTT. Translated: CASNWRDNSPLHF.

This chain joins TRBV4-1 and TRBJ2-5, with TRBD2 as a possible D gene (5 bases). Germline lookup yields CDR1 MGHRA and CDR2 YSYEKL. The CDR3 is 15 residues long. V was cut by 0 bases and J by 2 bases, with 10 bases left in between. CDR3 in DNA: TGCGCCAGCAGCCAAGATGAGGGTTGGCAAGAGACCCAGTACTTC. This sequence encodes CASSQDEGWQETQYF.

The rearrangement joins TRBV6-1 to TRBJ2-7, with D perhaps being TRBD1 or TRBD2 (5 bases each). V lost 5 bases, J lost 5 bases, and 19 bases lay in between. CDR1 is MNHNS and CDR2 is SASEGT in the germline V gene. This CDR3 has 15 residues. The CDR3 DNA follows: TGTGCCAGCAGTCATTCTAGGGACCTTTACCACGAGCAGTACTTC. Residues: CASSHSRDLYHEQYF.

V and J are TRBV7-2 and TRBJ2-2; possibly TRBD1 or TRBD2 for D (6 bases each). CDR1 and CDR2 from the germline V gene are SGHTA and FQGNSA. The CDR3 is made up of 16 amino acids. V shed 1 base and J shed 4 bases, with 13 bases lying between them. The CDR3 region has the DNA TGTGCCAGCAGCTTAGGCCCGGGGGCCTCCACCGGGGAGCTGTTTTTT. As protein: CASSLGPGASTGELFF.

This clonotype was picked up a small number of times. The rearrangement uses TRBV29-1 and TRBJ1-1, with unresolved D. The length of the CDR3 is 15 residues. Trimming took 4 bases from V and 0 from J, leaving 15 bases between them. Per the germline V gene, CDR1 is SQVTM and CDR2 is ANQGSEA. The chain's CDR3 is CSVGSWGPMNTEAFF. In nucleotides, the CDR3 is TGCAGCGTTGGTTCATGGGGTCCCATGAACACTGAAGCTTTCTTT.

This clonotype came up a few times. CDR3 DNA sequence: TGCGCCAGCAGGCAGGTCGATGAGCAGTACTTC. Protein: CASRQVDEQYF. This rearrangement joins TRBV10-2 to TRBJ2-7; D unresolved. Germline V gene lookup returns CDR1 WSHSY and CDR2 SAAADI. The CDR3 is made up of 11 amino acids. V lost 6 bases to trimming and J lost 7 bases, with 10 bases between them.